This T cell receptor (beta chain) was sequenced for a study of cytomegalovirus exposure and HLA in healthy donors. Germline V gene lookup returns CDR1 SQVTM and CDR2 ANQGSEA. This CDR3 is 15 amino acids long. Broader study findings: Reports described diagnosis of cytomegalovirus status by the classifier as highly specific and sensitive. Fewer N-insertions (relative to the approximately 700-donor mean) were reportedly seen in an Asian-associated ancestry cluster in a later analysis. Later analysis suggested most CMV-associated TCR beta chains were HLA-restricted.

Concerning this clone: Its cognate antigen is unknown.

The PCR used 60 Vbeta and 13 Jbeta primers. Clones were sequenced by immunoSEQ multiplex PCR, and TCRdb holds only the in-frame ones, with some missing. Its clone listing holds under 200,000 clones. The chain employs TRBV29-1 and TRBJ2-5; 7 nucleotides agree with TRBD1. The last part of the DNA fits TRBJ2-7 better; the J call may be wrong. The sequence was obtained from a young man in good health and CMV-seronegative. The sequencing sample was made of PBMCs. The CDR3, as DNA: TGCAGCGTCATAACGACAGGGACGAGCTCCTACGAGCAGTACTTC. This sequence encodes CSVITTGTSSYEQYF.